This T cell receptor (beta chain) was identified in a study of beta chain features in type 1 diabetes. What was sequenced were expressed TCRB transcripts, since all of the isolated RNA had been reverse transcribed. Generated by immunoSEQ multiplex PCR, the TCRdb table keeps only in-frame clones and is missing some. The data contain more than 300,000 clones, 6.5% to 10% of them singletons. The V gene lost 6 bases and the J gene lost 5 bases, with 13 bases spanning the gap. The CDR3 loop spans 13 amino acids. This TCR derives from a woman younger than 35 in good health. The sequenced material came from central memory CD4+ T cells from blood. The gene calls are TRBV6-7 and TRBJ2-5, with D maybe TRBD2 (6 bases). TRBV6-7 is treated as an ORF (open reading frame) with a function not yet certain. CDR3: CASRTGREETQYF. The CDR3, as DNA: TGTGCCAGCAGAACGGGTCGGGAGGAGACCCAGTACTTC.